This T cell receptor (beta chain) was identified during a study of blood T cell repertoires in COVID-19. Background on the study: Sources were T cells, B-cell-depleted T cells, or PBMCs; the material itself was cDNA or gDNA.

The method was immunoSEQ multiplex PCR; TCRdb's version includes in-frame clones alone and lacks a portion of them. The repertoire holds 130,000 to 150,000 clones, with about 82% as singletons. The CDR3 extends over 16 amino acids. V gave up 4 bases and J gave up 6 bases; unmatched junction bases: 8. Germline V gene lookup returns CDR1 SGHAT and CDR2 FQNNGV. The specimen was PBMCs or T cells enriched from blood (not recorded which). This chain connects TRBV11-2 to TRBJ2-2; 10 bases match TRBD2. The clonotype originates from a middle-aged woman who had recovered from COVID-19. CDR3 sequence (DNA): TGTGCCAGCAGCTACTCACTAGCGGGATTCGCCGGGGAGCTGTTTTTT. It translates to CASSYSLAGFAGELFF.